This paragraph reports one T cell receptor beta chain. Its antigen is undetermined. This specimen belongs to a study of cytomegalovirus exposure and HLA in healthy donors. The CDR3 is made up of 15 amino acids. Trimming pared 5 bases from V and 1 base from J, leaving 12 bases between. The V gene's germline CDR1 is SGHAT and CDR2 FQNNGV. A multiplex PCR was run with 60 Vbeta primers and 13 Jbeta primers. The method was immunoSEQ multiplex PCR; TCRdb's version includes in-frame clones alone and lacks a portion of them. The sample carries 190,000 or so clones, more than 80% recorded once. Notes on the study in general: A few chains linked to CMV were shown in vitro to be specific for CMV antigens. The only immune exposure information that was available was CMV serostatus.

This receptor was obtained from a boy between 10 and 17 years old in good health and CMV-seronegative. The sample taken for sequencing was PBMCs. The rearrangement uses TRBV11-2 and TRBJ1-3; D might be TRBD1 (5 bases). Here the CDR3 reads CASSPGGVSGNTIYF. The CDR3 nucleotides are TGTGCCAGCAGCCCTGGGGGGGTTTCTGGAAACACCATATATTTT.